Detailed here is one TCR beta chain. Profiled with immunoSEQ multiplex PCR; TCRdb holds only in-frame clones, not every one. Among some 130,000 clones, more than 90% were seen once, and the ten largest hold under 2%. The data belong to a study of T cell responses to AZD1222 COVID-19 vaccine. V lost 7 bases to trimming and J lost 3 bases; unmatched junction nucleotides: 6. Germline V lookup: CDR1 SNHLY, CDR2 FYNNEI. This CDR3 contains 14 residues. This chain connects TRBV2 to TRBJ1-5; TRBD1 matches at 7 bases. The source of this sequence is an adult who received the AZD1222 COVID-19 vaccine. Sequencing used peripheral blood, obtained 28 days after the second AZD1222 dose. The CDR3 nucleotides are TGTGCCAGCATGGGAACAGGGGCCAATCAGCCCCAGCATTTT. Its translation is CASMGTGANQPQHF.